The clone carrying this T cell receptor beta chain was observed at least ten times. As yet, its antigen is unknown. This sample stems from a study of T cells in Graves' hyperthyroidism and ophthalmopathy. Study-level results: Researchers found most expanded thyroid clonotypes above 0.001 in blood as well.

Pregnant or lactating patients were excluded, as were those with uncontrolled infection or other autoimmune disease. Based on clinical symptoms, serum thyroxine and TRAb, thyroid ultrasound and orbital computed tomography, diagnoses were reached. The source material, RNA transcripts, was used to amplify TCR beta CDR3 regions. TCR CDR3 regions were first amplified by RT-PCR with HTBI primers. MiXCR, applied by TCRdb to the multiplex PCR reads, yields one record per CDR3 protein. This repertoire shows some 600,000 distinct CDR3 sequences, approximately 15% found once; its top ten account for 4.5% to 6%. The CDR3 runs 13 residues. After removal of 1 base from V and 3 bases from J, the junction contained 0 bases not matched to a gene. Germline V gene lookup returns CDR1 SEHNR and CDR2 FQNEAQ (reference sequence).

The clonotype was recovered from a woman between 25 and 40 years old with Graves' hyperthyroidism that later progressed to Graves' ophthalmopathy. The sample taken for sequencing was blood. The V gene is TRBV7-9, the J gene TRBJ2-7, with TRBD2 identical over 7 bases. This CDR3 is CASSLERDYEQYF. The CDR3 DNA reads as TGTGCCAGCAGCTTAGAGCGGGACTACGAGCAGTACTTC.